This entry lists 22 T cell receptor beta chains sequenced from one sample in a study of blood T cell repertoires in COVID-19. Produced via immunoSEQ multiplex PCR; TCRdb's table is partial and in-frame only. Of about 130,000 clones listed, roughly 83% are singletons. Sample: peripheral blood. These receptors came from a human donor in a cohort sampled during active COVID-19.

This clone was seen just once. The rearrangement links TRBV20-1 to TRBJ1-5; TRBD1 agrees at 10 bases. Trimming removed 3 bases from V and 2 bases from J; junction bases left unmatched: 7. The CDR3 loop spans 16 amino acids. Germline V gives CDR1 DFQATT, CDR2 SNEGSKA (reference sequence). As DNA, the CDR3 is TGCAGTGCTAGTGGACAGGGGGGCTTAGGCAATCAGCCCCAGCATTTT. As protein: CSASGQGGLGNQPQHF.

This chain links TRBV14 with TRBJ2-4, with D maybe TRBD1 (6 bases). The germline V gene encodes CDR1 SGHDN and CDR2 FVKESK. CDR3 length equals 16 residues. Trimming left V 2 bases short and J 0 bases short, with 11 bases between. Written as DNA, the CDR3 is TGTGCCAGCAGCCAACAGGGGCTGGGAGCCAAAAACATTCAGTACTTC. Protein sequence: CASSQQGLGAKNIQYF.

The CDR3 here is CASSYLDRSGYGYTF. In nucleotides, the CDR3 is TGTGCCAGCAGTTACTTGGACAGGTCTGGCTATGGCTACACCTTC. This chain uses TRBV6-5 with TRBJ1-2, with 7 nucleotides matching TRBD1. Looked up from germline, CDR1 is MNHEY and CDR2 is SVGAGI. This CDR3 is built from 15 residues. Trimming removed 1 base from V and 4 bases from J; junction bases left unmatched: 6.

The gene calls are TRBV12-3 or TRBV12-4 and TRBJ2-1; unclear D gene. V lost 3 bases and J 1 base, leaving 4 bases between the germline ends. The CDR3 is 13 residues long. In nucleotides, the CDR3 is TGTGCCAGCAGTTTCGGGTCCTACAATGAGCAGTTCTTC. As protein: CASSFGSYNEQFF.

The chain links TRBV7-8 to TRBJ1-5; D is uncertain. The germline V and J ends were trimmed by 5 bases and 2 bases, with 16 bases remaining between them. There are 16 residues in the CDR3. Germline CDR1 reads SGHVS; CDR2 reads FQNEAQ. CDR3 protein: CASSPREPAGNQPQHF. In nucleotides, the CDR3 is TGTGCCAGCAGCCCCCGGGAACCGGCCGGCAATCAGCCCCAGCATTTT. Based on the CDR3 plus reference TRBV7-8 and TRBJ1-5, the full variable domain is GAGVSQSPRYKVAKRGQDVALRCDPISGHVSLFWYQQALGQGPEFLTYFQNEAQLDKSGLPSDRFFAERPEGSVSTLKIQRTQQEDSAVYLCASSPREPAGNQPQHFGDGTRLSIL.

The rearrangement joins TRBV12-3 or TRBV12-4 to TRBJ2-3; D gene uncertain. Trimming removed 7 bases at V and 5 bases at J, with 13 bases between. CDR3 length equals 13 residues. CDR3: CASTDGDLDTQYF. As DNA, the CDR3 is TGTGCCAGCACCGACGGAGACCTAGATACGCAGTATTTT.

The rearrangement uses TRBV6-1 and TRBJ2-1, with 7 bases aligning to TRBD2. Trimming took 3 bases from V and 2 from J; bases not matched to a gene: 4. The CDR3 extends over 15 amino acids. Germline loops: CDR1 MNHNS, CDR2 SASEGT. CDR3 region: CASSDEAGTYNEQFF. The CDR3 bases are TGTGCCAGCAGTGACGAAGCGGGGACCTACAATGAGCAGTTCTTC.

The genes are TRBV24-1 and TRBJ1-3; 7 nucleotides match TRBD1. The CDR3 is 17 residues long. Germline CDR1 reads KGHDR; CDR2 reads SFDVKD. V lost 1 base and J lost 1; bases outside the gene matches: 6. The CDR3 DNA reads as TGTGCCACCAGTGATTTATGTGGGACAGATTCTGGAAACACCATATATTTT. Translation gives CATSDLCGTDSGNTIYF.

The chain is built from TRBV29-1 and TRBJ2-7; the match to TRBD1 covers 10 bases. Germline CDR1 reads SQVTM; CDR2 reads ANQGSEA. Trimming at V came to 4 bases and at J to 2 bases, leaving 8 bases not matched to a gene. The CDR3 covers 15 residues. CDR3: CSVAGGTGATYEQYF. The CDR3 coding sequence is TGCAGCGTTGCCGGAGGGACAGGGGCGACCTACGAGCAGTACTTC.

V gene TRBV4-1 combines with J gene TRBJ1-2, with D possibly matching TRBD1 (5 bases). The ends were cut back, 1 base at V and 3 bases at J, with 12 bases in the middle. Germline V gene data show CDR1 as MGHRA and CDR2 as YSYEKL. There are 15 residues in the CDR3. CDR3 sequence (DNA): TGCGCCAGCAGCCAAGTGGGGAAAGGGGACTATGGCTACACCTTC. Its protein product is CASSQVGKGDYGYTF.

The chain couples TRBV7-6 to TRBJ2-2; D might be TRBD2 (5 bases). The V end lost 4 bases, the J end lost 4 bases, and 25 bases lay between the germline ends. The CDR3 loop spans 19 amino acids. Per the germline V gene, CDR1 is SGHVS and CDR2 is FNYEAQ. This CDR3 is CASSSPSVVLAGSTGELFF. DNA for the CDR3: TGTGCCAGCAGCTCCCCCTCTGTGGTGCTAGCTGGTTCCACCGGGGAGCTGTTTTTT. The entire variable domain, with the rest obtained from reference TRBV7-6 and TRBJ2-2, is as follows: GAGVSQSPRYKVTKRGQDVALRCDPISGHVSLYWYRQALGQGPEFLTYFNYEAQQDKSGLPNDRFSAERPEGSISTLTIQRTEQRDSAMYRCASSSPSVVLAGSTGELFFGEGSRLTVL.

The chain couples TRBV19 to TRBJ2-3; TRBD1 is a possible D gene (6 bases). The CDR3 sequence is 14 residues long. Germline lookup yields CDR1 LNHDA and CDR2 SQIVND (reference sequence). Trimming stripped 5 bases from V and 7 bases from J, with 16 bases between. The CDR3 sequence: CASSPTLTGNTQYF. In DNA, the CDR3 is TGTGCCAGTAGTCCCACCCTGACAGGCAATACGCAGTATTTT.

This chain connects TRBV4-1 to TRBJ2-7; 11 nucleotides agree with TRBD2. Germline trimming cut 2 bases from V and 0 bases from J; bases unmatched to any gene: 3. Germline lookup yields CDR1 MGHRA and CDR2 YSYEKL. This CDR3 is 16 amino acids long. CDR3 nucleotide sequence: TGCGCCAGCAGCCAAACACTAGCGGGGGCCTCCTACGAGCAGTACTTC. Amino acids: CASSQTLAGASYEQYF.

This chain connects TRBV28 to TRBJ2-7; D might be TRBD1 (6 bases). The CDR3 is 14 amino acids. V was shortened by 6 bases and J by 6 bases, with 18 bases between the two germline ends. CDR1 is MDHEN, CDR2 SYDVKM, per germline. CDR3 sequence: CASSSGHLSSEQYF. The DNA for the CDR3 is TGTGCCAGCAGCTCGGGACATCTTTCATCCGAGCAGTACTTC.

This clone has just one count. V and J are TRBV11-2 and TRBJ2-3, with 10 bases identical to TRBD2. V lost 5 bases to trimming and J lost 0 bases; unmatched junction nucleotides: 8. CDR3 length equals 17 residues. Germline V gives CDR1 SGHAT, CDR2 FQNNGV. This CDR3 reads CASSLALLAGSTDTQYF. The DNA for the CDR3 is TGTGCCAGCAGCCTAGCCCTACTAGCGGGAAGCACAGATACGCAGTATTTT. The full variable domain, with the rest looked up from reference TRBV11-2 and TRBJ2-3, is EAGVAQSPRYKIIEKRQSVAFWCNPISGHATLYWYQQILGQGPKLLIQFQNNGVVDDSQLPKDRFSAERLKGVDSTLKIQPAKLEDSAVYLCASSLALLAGSTDTQYFGPGTRLTVL.

The chain links TRBV5-6 to TRBJ1-2; D might be TRBD1 (6 bases). With 4 bases removed from V and 3 bases from J, the gap between germline ends came to 16 bases. This CDR3 contains 15 residues. Per germline, CDR1 SGHDT and CDR2 YYEEEE. The CDR3 loop reads CASSRRSRGDYGYTF. Here the CDR3 DNA reads TGTGCCAGCAGCCGACGAAGCAGGGGAGACTATGGCTACACCTTC.

V gene TRBV7-9 combines with J gene TRBJ1-1; D is unclear. Germline assignment: CDR1 SEHNR and CDR2 FQNEAQ (reference sequence). This CDR3 region has 12 residues. Trimming took 4 bases from V and 5 from J, leaving 8 bases between them. The CDR3 sequence: CASSSARTEAFF. In DNA form, the CDR3 reads TGTGCCAGCAGCTCCGCGCGTACTGAAGCTTTCTTT.

This clone was seen a few times. This chain uses TRBV7-6 with TRBJ2-7; D not resolved. V dropped 5 bases and J dropped 3 bases, with 14 bases sitting between them. The CDR3 totals 14 residues. Germline-derived CDR1 and CDR2 are SGHVS and FNYEAQ. The CDR3 DNA sequence: TGTGCCAGCAGCCCAAGCCCCCCCCTCTACGAGCAGTACTTC. It yields the protein CASSPSPPLYEQYF.

The chain joins TRBV7-8 to TRBJ2-5; 10 nucleotides match TRBD1. V shed 1 base, J shed 4 bases, and the junction held 9 bases outside the gene matches. Germline CDR1 and CDR2: SGHVS and FQNEAQ. The CDR3 consists of 17 residues. This CDR3 reads CASSLGGAGQGRETQYF. CDR3 nucleotide sequence: TGTGCCAGCAGCTTAGGAGGGGCGGGACAGGGGCGAGAGACCCAGTACTTC.

The CDR3 is CASSDAGENTEAFF. CDR3 DNA sequence: TGTGCCAGCAGTGACGCAGGGGAGAACACTGAAGCTTTCTTT. This chain joins TRBV6-1 and TRBJ1-1; possible D gene TRBD1, 6 bases. The V end lost 3 bases, the J end lost 1 base, and 9 bases lay between the germline ends. CDR1 MNHNS and CDR2 SASEGT come from the germline V gene. The CDR3 is 14 amino acids.

The J gene is TRBJ2-3, the V gene TRBV3-1 (or the pseudogene TRBV3-2); the match to TRBD1 covers 7 bases. The germline CDR1 and CDR2 sequences are LGHDT and YNNKEL (reference sequence). The length of the CDR3 is 17 residues. The V segment lost 5 bases and the J segment 1 base; nucleotides outside the gene matches: 12. CDR3 amino acids: CASSGDGRTGRTDTQYF. CDR3 DNA: TGTGCCAGCAGCGGAGATGGTAGGACAGGACGCACAGATACGCAGTATTTT.

The chain links TRBV19 to TRBJ2-7; D may be TRBD1 (6 bases). The CDR3 contains 13 residues. CDR1 is LNHDA and CDR2 is SQIVND in the germline V gene (reference sequence). Trimming shortened V by 5 bases and J by 2 bases, and 10 bases separated the two germline ends. The CDR3 reads CASSWTVAYEQYF. The CDR3 coding sequence is TGTGCCAGTAGTTGGACAGTTGCCTACGAGCAGTACTTC.